Below are 5 T cell receptor beta chains sequenced from a single sample in a study of T cell responses to AZD1222 COVID-19 vaccine. Measured with immunoSEQ multiplex PCR; TCRdb has only the in-frame clones, and not every one. In the table there are approximately 170,000 clones, 75% to 90% of which are singletons. The sequenced sample was peripheral blood, obtained on day 0 of AZD1222 vaccination. The receptors stem from an adult in good health.

The chain carries TRBV27 and TRBJ2-7; D is possibly TRBD1 (6 bases). The CDR3 contains 16 residues. Germline V gives CDR1 MNHEY, CDR2 SMNVEV (reference sequence). V gave up 0 bases and J gave up 0 bases, with 12 bases separating them. The DNA of the CDR3 is TGTGCCAGCAGTTTATCGGCAGGGGAAAGCTCCTACGAGCAGTACGTC. As protein: CASSLSAGESSYEQYV.

The chain employs TRBV2 and TRBJ1-1; no clear D. The CDR3 extends over 12 amino acids. CDR1 is SNHLY and CDR2 is FYNNEI in the germline V gene. V lost 8 bases and J 0 bases, leaving 7 bases between the germline ends. The CDR3 coding sequence is TGTGCCAGCCACGGACTGAACACTGAAGCTTTCTTT. It codes for CASHGLNTEAFF.

J is TRBJ1-4 and V is TRBV5-1; possible D gene TRBD1, 6 bases. The length of the CDR3 is 15 residues. Germline V lookup: CDR1 SGHRS, CDR2 YFSETQ. The V end lost 0 bases, the J end lost 4 bases, and 10 bases lay between the germline ends. The CDR3 DNA sequence: TGCGCCAGCAGCTTGGCCCAGGGGTATAATGAAAAACTGTTTTTT. This translates into CASSLAQGYNEKLFF.

J is TRBJ1-3 and V is TRBV28; TRBD1 aligns across 9 bases. The CDR3 loop spans 14 amino acids. Per germline, CDR1 MDHEN and CDR2 SYDVKM. With V trimmed by 2 bases and J by 7 bases, 3 bases remained unmatched. DNA for the CDR3: TGTGCCAGCAGTTTAGGGACAGGGATTAACACCATATATTTT. It yields the protein CASSLGTGINTIYF.

The rearrangement uses TRBV7-9 and TRBJ1-1; a possible D gene is TRBD1 (6 bases). This CDR3 is 14 amino acids long. CDR1 SEHNR and CDR2 FQNEAQ come from the germline V gene (reference sequence). V was clipped by 5 bases and J by 0 bases, with 10 bases between them. CDR3 nucleotide sequence: TGTGCCAGCAGCAAGGGGGAGATGAACACTGAAGCTTTCTTT. It is translated as CASSKGEMNTEAFF.